These 10 T cell receptor beta chains came from one sample sequenced in a study of shared clonotypes between healthy human individuals (dated by TCRdb to the early 2020s). The method behind the library was the immunoSEQ multiplex PCR assay. The table comes from immuneACCESS by way of TCRdb, which keeps in-frame sequences with V and J called. Part of the clones is missing from these tables; in studies checked, under half for an unresolved V gene and the rest for unknown reasons. The sample contains 1 million to 1.3 million clones, about four fifths of them found a single time. 0.5% to 0.65% of the sample goes to the ten largest clones. Material for sequencing was memory CD4+ T cells from PBMCs. Interpreted using the paper, the cell subset or site label stands for: CD45RA-negative fraction. Source of these receptors: a young man in good health. Some clones in this sample may be carry-over from other donors' samples.

Comment on this clone: At one boundary the junction diverges from the germline segment, which might be a read error. The chain employs TRBV27 and TRBJ1-1, with 9 nucleotides matching TRBD1. The CDR3 is made up of 12 amino acids. Germline CDR1 reads MNHEY; CDR2 reads SMNVEV (reference sequence). The CDR3 DNA is TGCCGCAGGGACAGGGAGAACACTGAAGCTTTCTTT. This codes for CRRDRENTEAFF.

V gene TRBV7-2 combines with J gene TRBJ2-3, with no clear D. Trimming shortened V by 1 base and J by 6 bases, and 14 bases separated the two germline ends. The V gene's germline CDR1 is SGHTA and CDR2 FQGNSA. The CDR3 is 15 residues long. CDR3 loop: CASSLDRQPRDTQYF. The CDR3 nucleotides are TGTGCCAGCAGCTTAGACCGGCAGCCACGCGATACGCAGTATTTT.

The V and J genes are TRBV28 and TRBJ2-7; no clear D gene. This CDR3 has 15 amino acids. Germline V CDR1 and CDR2: MDHEN, SYDVKM. Trimming took off 1 base at V and 2 bases at J, with 12 bases between the two ends. DNA of the CDR3: TGTGCCAGCAGTTTATTGGATCAAACTCCCTACGAGCAGTACTTC. The encoded protein is CASSLLDQTPYEQYF.

DNA of the CDR3: TGTGCCAGCAGCCAAGATGTGGGGGCGCAGTACTTC. Protein product: CASSQDVGAQYF. The chain recombines TRBV14 with TRBJ2-5; D is possibly TRBD1 (6 bases). This CDR3 comprises 12 residues. The germline gives CDR1 SGHDN, CDR2 FVKESK. V lost 0 bases and J 11 bases, leaving 10 bases between the germline ends.

As concerns this clone: The junction does not match germline at one end; this may be a read error. The rearrangement links TRBV18 to TRBJ2-1, with no clear D. CDR1 is KGHSH, CDR2 LQKENI, per germline. This CDR3 region has 13 residues. The DNA of the CDR3 is TGTGCCAGCCCACCACCGCTGGGGTATGAGCAGTTCTTC. Translation: CASPPPLGYEQFF.

The chain combines TRBV10-3 with TRBJ2-2; 12 bases are a match to TRBD2. Looked up from germline, CDR1 is ENHRY and CDR2 is SYGVKD. J lost 6 bases, V lost 4 bases, and 3 bases had no gene match. The CDR3 has 15 residues. CDR3 DNA: TGTGCCATCAGTGGGACTAGCGGGATGGCCGGGGAGCTGTTTTTT. Translation gives CAISGTSGMAGELFF.

This chain connects TRBV5-1 to TRBJ1-5; the D gene is possibly TRBD1 (5 bases). With 4 bases removed from V and 7 bases from J, the gap between germline ends came to 18 bases. Per germline, CDR1 SGHRS and CDR2 YFSETQ. CDR3 length: 15 amino acids. CDR3 loop: CASSPGVGDGQPQHF. DNA for the CDR3: TGCGCCAGCAGCCCCGGTGTGGGGGATGGACAGCCCCAGCATTTT.

The chain is built from TRBV10-2 and TRBJ2-7; D ambiguous. The CDR3 totals 14 residues. Germline V gene sequence: CDR1 WSHSY, CDR2 SAAADI. V shed 8 bases and J shed 1 base, with 15 bases lying between them. Written as DNA, the CDR3 is TGCGCCAGCTGTGTCCCGGGTCGTTCCTACGAGCAGTACTTC. This translates into CASCVPGRSYEQYF.

J is TRBJ1-1 and V is TRBV5-1; D is possibly TRBD1 (5 bases). Trimming cost V 5 bases and J 5 bases, with 16 bases left between them. This CDR3 region has 14 residues. CDR1 and CDR2 from the germline V gene are SGHRS and YFSETQ. The CDR3: CASSEGPSVTEAFF. Written as DNA, the CDR3 is TGCGCCAGCAGTGAGGGACCTTCGGTGACTGAAGCTTTCTTT.

The rearrangement joins TRBV5-8 to TRBJ2-5; 13 nucleotides line up with TRBD2. With V trimmed by 3 bases and J by 5 bases, 7 bases remained unmatched. Germline V CDR1 and CDR2: SGHTS, YDEGEE. This CDR3 has 16 amino acids. In DNA, the CDR3 is TGTGCCAGCAGCTATGGGACTAGCGGGATCTGGGAGACCCAGTACTTC. Translated: CASSYGTSGIWETQYF.